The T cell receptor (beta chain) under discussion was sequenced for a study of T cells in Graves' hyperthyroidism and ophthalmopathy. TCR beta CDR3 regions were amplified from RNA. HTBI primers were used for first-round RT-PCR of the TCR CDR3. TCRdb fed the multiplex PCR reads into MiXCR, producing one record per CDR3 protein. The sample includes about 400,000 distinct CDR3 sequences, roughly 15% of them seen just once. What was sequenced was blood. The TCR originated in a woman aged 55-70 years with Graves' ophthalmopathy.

This CDR3 is CASSVGADTEAFF. The DNA for the CDR3 is TGTGCCAGCAGCGTAGGGGCGGACACTGAAGCTTTCTTT. The chain carries TRBV9 and TRBJ1-1, with unresolved D. The germline gives CDR1 SGDLS, CDR2 YYNGEE. The CDR3 runs to 13 residues. V was clipped by 0 bases and J by 3 bases, with 6 bases between them.